This T cell receptor beta chain was obtained from a study of blood T cells in healthy people across ages. A second roughly 6 to 11 cycle PCR used barcoded and J-beta primers. MiXCR was run by TCRdb on the 5' RACE reads, yielding one entry per CDR3 protein. The sample carries approximately 1,100,000 distinct CDR3 sequences, 35% to 55% recorded once. Unmatched junction bases numbered 8, after V lost 5 bases and J lost 13 bases. The CDR3 loop spans 12 amino acids. The chain recombines TRBV12-3 or TRBV12-4 with TRBJ2-4; 7 bases are shared with TRBD2. This sequence was found in an older woman in good health. Sequenced: blood. The DNA for the CDR3 is TGTGCCAGCAGTCTTAGCTGGCGGGAGCAGTACTTC. Residues: CASSLSWREQYF.